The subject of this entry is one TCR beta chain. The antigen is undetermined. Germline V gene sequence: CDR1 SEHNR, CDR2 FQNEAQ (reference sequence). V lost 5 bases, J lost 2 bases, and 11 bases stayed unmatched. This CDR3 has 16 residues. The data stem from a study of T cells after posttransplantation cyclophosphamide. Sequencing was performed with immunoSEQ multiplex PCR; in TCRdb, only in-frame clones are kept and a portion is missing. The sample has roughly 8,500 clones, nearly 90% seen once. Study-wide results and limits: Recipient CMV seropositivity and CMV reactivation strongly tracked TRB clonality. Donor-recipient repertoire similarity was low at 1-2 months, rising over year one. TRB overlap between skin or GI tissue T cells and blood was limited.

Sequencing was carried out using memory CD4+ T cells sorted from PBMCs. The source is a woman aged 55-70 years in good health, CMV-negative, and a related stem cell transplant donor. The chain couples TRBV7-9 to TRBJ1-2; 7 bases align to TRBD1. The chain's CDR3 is CASSHADRPSNYGYTF. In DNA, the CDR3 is TGTGCCAGCAGCCATGCGGACAGGCCATCCAACTATGGCTACACCTTC.